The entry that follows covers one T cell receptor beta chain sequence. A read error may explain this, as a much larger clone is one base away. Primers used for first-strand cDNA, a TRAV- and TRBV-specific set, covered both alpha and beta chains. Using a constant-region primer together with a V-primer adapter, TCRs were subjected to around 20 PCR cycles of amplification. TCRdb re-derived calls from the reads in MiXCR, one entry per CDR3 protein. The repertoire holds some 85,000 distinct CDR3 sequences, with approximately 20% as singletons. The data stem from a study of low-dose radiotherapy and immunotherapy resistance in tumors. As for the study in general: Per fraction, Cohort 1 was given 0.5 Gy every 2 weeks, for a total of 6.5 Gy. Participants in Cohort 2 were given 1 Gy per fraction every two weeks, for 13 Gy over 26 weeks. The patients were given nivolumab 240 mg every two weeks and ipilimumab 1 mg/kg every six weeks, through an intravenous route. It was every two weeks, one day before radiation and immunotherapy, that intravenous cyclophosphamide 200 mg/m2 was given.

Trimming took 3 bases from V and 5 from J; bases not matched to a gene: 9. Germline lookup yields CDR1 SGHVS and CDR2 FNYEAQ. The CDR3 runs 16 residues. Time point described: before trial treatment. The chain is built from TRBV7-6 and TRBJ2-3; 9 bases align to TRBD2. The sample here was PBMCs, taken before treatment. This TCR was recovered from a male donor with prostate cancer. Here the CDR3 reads CASSFRTSERVDTQYF. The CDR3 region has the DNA TGTGCCAGCAGCTTCCGGACTAGCGAGAGAGTAGATACGCAGTATTTT.